This T cell receptor beta chain was identified during a study of cytomegalovirus exposure and HLA in healthy donors. Study overall: There were 350 to 400 genotyped donors. Of these, roughly 80% fell in the genetic ancestry cluster associated with self-reported Caucasian donors.

Of note for this clone: Its cognate antigen is unknown.

In germline, CDR1 is MNHEY, CDR2 SMNVEV (reference sequence). V was cut by 3 bases and J by 6 bases, with 15 bases left in between. The CDR3 loop spans 16 amino acids. The PCR made use of 60 Vbeta and 13 Jbeta primers. Libraries were prepared by immunoSEQ multiplex PCR; TCRdb keeps only in-frame clonotypes and omits some of them. The sample includes 95,000 to 100,000 clones, around 77% of them seen just once. Study-level results: Data from an earlier analysis indicated that most TCR beta V segments were productive either about 87% or about 30% of the time.

What was sequenced was PBMCs. The sequence was collected from a female donor in good health and CMV-seronegative. This chain connects TRBV27 to TRBJ1-6; D is possibly TRBD1 (5 bases). The CDR3 reads CASSFTPGMTNSPLHF. The DNA for the CDR3 is TGTGCCAGCAGTTTCACTCCAGGGATGACTAATTCACCCCTCCACTTT.